The next 24 T cell receptor beta chains were all read from a single sample in a study of cytomegalovirus exposure and HLA in healthy donors. In the PCR, 60 Vbeta and 13 Jbeta primers were used. The protocol was immunoSEQ multiplex PCR, while the TCRdb copy is restricted to in-frame clones and leaves out a portion. The data show about 200,000 clones, roughly 80% seen once. Sequences were obtained from PBMCs. The receptors were sampled from a man aged 30 to 39 in good health and CMV-seronegative.

The chain employs TRBV10-1 and TRBJ2-1; 8 bases line up with TRBD2. J lost 8 bases, V lost 0 bases, and 12 bases had no gene match. Germline CDR1 WNHNN, CDR2 SYGVQD (reference sequence). The CDR3 length is 17 residues. CDR3 nucleotide sequence: TGCGCCAGCAGTGAGTCAACCGGGGGGGTCGCATCAGATGAGCAGTTCTTC. Amino acid sequence: CASSESTGGVASDEQFF.

This sequence joins TRBV7-9 and TRBJ1-1, with 11 bases identical to TRBD1. J was trimmed by 11 bases and V by 3 bases; bases with no gene match: 2. Germline CDR1 reads SEHNR; CDR2 reads FQNEAQ (reference sequence). There are 12 residues in the CDR3. CDR3 nucleotide sequence: TGTGCCAGCAGCTTGGGGGACAGGGGGGCTTTCTTT. It is translated as CASSLGDRGAFF.

This clone was counted only a few times. This chain joins TRBV6-1 and TRBJ2-7, with TRBD1 identical over 7 bases. Per the germline V gene, CDR1 is MNHNS and CDR2 is SASEGT. This CDR3 spans 13 amino acids. J lost 6 bases, V lost 4 bases, and 6 bases had no gene match. CDR3 in DNA: TGTGCCAGCAGTGTCCACAGGGGAAGCGAGCAGTACTTC. Translation gives CASSVHRGSEQYF.

This chain uses TRBV11-3 with TRBJ1-1; a possible D gene is TRBD1 (5 bases). V lost 4 bases, J lost 0 bases, and 12 bases lay in between. CDR1 is SGHNT and CDR2 is YENEEA in the germline V gene. The CDR3 extends over 15 amino acids. The CDR3 loop reads CASSSGVGMNTEAFF. DNA of the CDR3: TGTGCCAGCAGCTCGGGGGTTGGGATGAACACTGAAGCTTTCTTT.

Written as DNA, the CDR3 is TGTGCCAGCAGCGTATGGGCTAGCGGGGGTAGGTACAATGAGCAGTTCTTC. Its translation is CASSVWASGGRYNEQFF. The gene calls are TRBV9 and TRBJ2-1; 10 positions match TRBD2. The J segment lost 4 bases and the V segment lost 1 base, leaving 8 bases of the junction unmatched. The CDR3 is 17 residues long. Germline V gene sequence: CDR1 SGDLS, CDR2 YYNGEE.

This clone was seen more than once but under ten times. The chain recombines TRBV5-1 with TRBJ1-1; TRBD1 aligns across 7 bases. The CDR3 contains 16 residues. V gave up 3 bases and J gave up 0 bases; unmatched junction bases: 8. The V gene's germline CDR1 is SGHRS and CDR2 YFSETQ. The CDR3 reads CASSSYGTALNTEAFF. The CDR3 nucleotides read TGCGCCAGCAGCTCCTATGGGACAGCCCTGAACACTGAAGCTTTCTTT.

The chain combines TRBV7-2 with TRBJ1-2, with D possibly being TRBD1 (5 bases). The length of the CDR3 is 15 residues. Looked up from germline, CDR1 is SGHTA and CDR2 is FQGNSA. Trimming took off 3 bases at V and 6 bases at J, with 17 bases between the two ends. In DNA, the CDR3 is TGTGCCAGCAGCTTCGGTGTAGGGGAAGCGCATGGCTACACCTTC. Protein product: CASSFGVGEAHGYTF. Full variable domain (rest looked up from reference TRBV7-2 and TRBJ1-2): GAGVSQSPSNKVTEKGKDVELRCDPISGHTALYWYRQSLGQGLEFLIYFQGNSAPDKSGLPSDRFSAERTGGSVSTLTIQRTQQEDSAVYLCASSFGVGEAHGYTFGSGTRLTVV.

V is TRBV5-1 and J is TRBJ2-3, with 9 bases fitting TRBD2. V shed 2 bases and J 7 bases; nucleotides not matched to a gene: 5. Germline assignment: CDR1 SGHRS and CDR2 YFSETQ. The CDR3 is 14 residues long. The chain's CDR3 is CASSLAGGENTQYF. For the CDR3, the DNA is TGCGCCAGCAGCTTAGCGGGGGGAGAGAATACGCAGTATTTT.

This clone has just a few counts. The CDR3: CSASRDNEQFF. The CDR3 coding sequence is TGCAGTGCTAGTAGAGACAATGAGCAGTTCTTC. The chain couples TRBV20-1 to TRBJ2-1; D unresolved. The germline CDR1 and CDR2 sequences are DFQATT and SNEGSKA (reference sequence). The CDR3 consists of 11 residues. V lost 3 bases, J lost 5 bases, and 5 bases lay in between.

The V gene is TRBV7-9, the J gene TRBJ2-7; 7 bases are shared with TRBD1. Germline V lookup: CDR1 SEHNR, CDR2 FQNEAQ (reference sequence). Trimming cost V 1 base and J 2 bases; bases outside gene matches: 8. CDR3 length: 16 amino acids. The CDR3 DNA reads TGTGCCAGCAGCTTAGTAGGGGGCGGATCGACCTACGAGCAGTACTTC. Amino acid sequence: CASSLVGGGSTYEQYF.

The rearrangement uses TRBV7-2 and TRBJ1-2; the match to TRBD1 covers 8 bases. CDR3 size: 14 residues. Germline CDR1 is SGHTA and CDR2 is FQGNSA. Trimming removed 5 bases from V and 7 bases from J; junction bases left unmatched: 9. CDR3 residues: CASSPGGTGGGYTF. CDR3 DNA: TGTGCCAGCAGCCCCGGGGGCACAGGGGGTGGCTACACCTTC.

The chain couples TRBV5-1 to TRBJ2-5, with unresolved D. The CDR3 consists of 14 residues. With 0 bases removed from V and 0 bases from J, the gap between germline ends came to 6 bases. The germline V gene has CDR1 SGHRS and CDR2 YFSETQ. CDR3 DNA: TGCGCCAGCAGCTTGGGGAGTAACCAAGAGACCCAGTACTTC. Protein: CASSLGSNQETQYF.

This clone was counted only a few times. The rearrangement joins TRBV23-1 to TRBJ1-3, with 7 bases matching TRBD1. TRBV23-1 is filed as an ORF, its function uncertain. Trimming cost V 0 bases and J 3 bases; bases outside gene matches: 8. The CDR3 is 17 amino acids. CDR3 nucleotide sequence: TGCGCCAGCAGTCAATCCCCCCCAGGGGGATGTGGAAACACCATATATTTT. The encoded protein is CASSQSPPGGCGNTIYF.

This clone was counted once. V gene TRBV5-1 combines with J gene TRBJ2-1; 10 nucleotides agree with TRBD1. J was trimmed by 8 bases and V by 7 bases; bases with no gene match: 12. The CDR3 has 15 residues. CDR1 and CDR2 from the germline V gene are SGHRS and YFSETQ. CDR3 sequence (DNA): TGCGCCAGCGGCACCGGGACAGGGGTTACGTATGAGCAGTTCTTC. Translating it yields CASGTGTGVTYEQFF.

CDR3 in DNA: TGCGCCAGCAGCTATACTAGCGGAATCAACAATGAGCAGTTCTTC. This gives the protein CASSYTSGINNEQFF. The rearrangement links TRBV5-1 to TRBJ2-1; the match to TRBD2 covers 8 bases. The CDR3 contains 15 residues. Trimming took 3 bases from V and 5 from J; bases not matched to a gene: 7. Germline CDR1 SGHRS, CDR2 YFSETQ.

J is TRBJ2-7 and V is TRBV6-5, with D hard to call. Per germline, CDR1 MNHEY and CDR2 SVGAGI. This CDR3 spans 15 amino acids. Trimming took 5 bases from V and 0 from J, leaving 14 bases between them. The CDR3, as DNA: TGTGCCAGCAGTCCGCTACCCTCGAGCTCCTACGAGCAGTACTTC. Encoded protein: CASSPLPSSSYEQYF.

The genes are TRBV28 and TRBJ1-1; 7 positions agree with TRBD1. V lost 2 bases to trimming and J lost 4 bases; unmatched junction nucleotides: 10. This CDR3 region has 16 residues. Germline CDR1 reads MDHEN; CDR2 reads SYDVKM. CDR3 DNA: TGTGCCAGCAGTTTACCATATCAGGGGGAAGGCACTGAAGCTTTCTTT. Protein: CASSLPYQGEGTEAFF.

This rearrangement joins TRBV6-1 to TRBJ2-3, with 13 bases that match TRBD2. V was pared by 3 bases and J by 2 bases, with 5 bases of the junction left unmatched. The germline V gene has CDR1 MNHNS and CDR2 SASEGT. The CDR3 extends over 17 amino acids. The CDR3 sequence is CASSDLTSGGPTDTQYF. The CDR3 DNA is TGTGCCAGCAGTGATTTGACTAGCGGGGGGCCCACAGATACGCAGTATTTT.

This rearrangement joins TRBV6-5 to TRBJ2-1; possibly TRBD2 for D (6 bases). The ends were cut back, 0 bases at V and 5 bases at J, with 14 bases in the middle. Germline V CDR1 and CDR2: MNHEY, SVGAGI. The CDR3 sequence is 16 residues long. The DNA of the CDR3 is TGTGCCAGCAGTTACTCGTCACGGGGGTATGACAATGAGCAGTTCTTC. It encodes CASSYSSRGYDNEQFF.

The chain uses TRBV5-1 and TRBJ1-4; D possibly corresponds to TRBD1 (6 bases). This CDR3 has 15 amino acids. The V gene lost 5 bases and the J gene lost 0 bases, with 11 bases spanning the gap. Germline V gene sequence: CDR1 SGHRS, CDR2 YFSETQ. The CDR3 nucleotides read TGCGCCAGCAGACCCGCAGGGGCAACTAATGAAAAACTGTTTTTT. As protein: CASRPAGATNEKLFF.

V and J are TRBV29-1 and TRBJ2-1; no clear D. Deletions cut 4 bases from V and 4 bases from J, with 14 bases between. Germline V lookup: CDR1 SQVTM, CDR2 ANQGSEA. This CDR3 contains 14 residues. CDR3 bases: TGCAGCGTTGCCCCCAGGCTTAGTTACAATGAGCAGTTCTTC. Protein product: CSVAPRLSYNEQFF.

This clone has only one observation. CDR3 DNA: TGTGCCAGCAGTCCGGGGGACAGGGAACACGGGGAGCTGTTTTTT. This translates into CASSPGDREHGELFF. This chain uses TRBV28 with TRBJ2-2, with 9 bases that match TRBD1. The germline V gene has CDR1 MDHEN and CDR2 SYDVKM. There are 15 residues in the CDR3. V shed 5 bases and J 7 bases; nucleotides not matched to a gene: 8. The whole variable domain, remainder taken from reference TRBV28 and TRBJ2-2, is DVKVTQSSRYLVKRTGEKVFLECVQDMDHENMFWYRQDPGLGLRLIYFSYDVKMKEKGDIPEGYSVSREKKERFSLILESASTNQTSMYLCASSPGDREHGELFFGEGSRLTVL.

The table lists this clone with a few counts. This sequence joins TRBV28 and TRBJ1-2; 9 bases align to TRBD1. The V and J ends lost 7 bases and 4 bases, in that order; junction bases with no gene match: 4. Germline assignment: CDR1 MDHEN and CDR2 SYDVKM. The CDR3 length is 13 residues. The CDR3 is CASNQQGAYGYTF. CDR3 bases: TGTGCCAGCAACCAACAGGGGGCCTATGGCTACACCTTC.

The chain employs TRBV27 and TRBJ1-3; D possibly corresponds to TRBD1 (5 bases). Germline-derived CDR1 and CDR2 are MNHEY and SMNVEV (reference sequence). The CDR3 extends over 15 amino acids. The V gene lost 4 bases and the J gene lost 0 bases, with 10 bases spanning the gap. The CDR3 region has the DNA TGTGCCAGCAGTTACCAGGGCACCTCTGGAAACACCATATATTTT. Its translation is CASSYQGTSGNTIYF.